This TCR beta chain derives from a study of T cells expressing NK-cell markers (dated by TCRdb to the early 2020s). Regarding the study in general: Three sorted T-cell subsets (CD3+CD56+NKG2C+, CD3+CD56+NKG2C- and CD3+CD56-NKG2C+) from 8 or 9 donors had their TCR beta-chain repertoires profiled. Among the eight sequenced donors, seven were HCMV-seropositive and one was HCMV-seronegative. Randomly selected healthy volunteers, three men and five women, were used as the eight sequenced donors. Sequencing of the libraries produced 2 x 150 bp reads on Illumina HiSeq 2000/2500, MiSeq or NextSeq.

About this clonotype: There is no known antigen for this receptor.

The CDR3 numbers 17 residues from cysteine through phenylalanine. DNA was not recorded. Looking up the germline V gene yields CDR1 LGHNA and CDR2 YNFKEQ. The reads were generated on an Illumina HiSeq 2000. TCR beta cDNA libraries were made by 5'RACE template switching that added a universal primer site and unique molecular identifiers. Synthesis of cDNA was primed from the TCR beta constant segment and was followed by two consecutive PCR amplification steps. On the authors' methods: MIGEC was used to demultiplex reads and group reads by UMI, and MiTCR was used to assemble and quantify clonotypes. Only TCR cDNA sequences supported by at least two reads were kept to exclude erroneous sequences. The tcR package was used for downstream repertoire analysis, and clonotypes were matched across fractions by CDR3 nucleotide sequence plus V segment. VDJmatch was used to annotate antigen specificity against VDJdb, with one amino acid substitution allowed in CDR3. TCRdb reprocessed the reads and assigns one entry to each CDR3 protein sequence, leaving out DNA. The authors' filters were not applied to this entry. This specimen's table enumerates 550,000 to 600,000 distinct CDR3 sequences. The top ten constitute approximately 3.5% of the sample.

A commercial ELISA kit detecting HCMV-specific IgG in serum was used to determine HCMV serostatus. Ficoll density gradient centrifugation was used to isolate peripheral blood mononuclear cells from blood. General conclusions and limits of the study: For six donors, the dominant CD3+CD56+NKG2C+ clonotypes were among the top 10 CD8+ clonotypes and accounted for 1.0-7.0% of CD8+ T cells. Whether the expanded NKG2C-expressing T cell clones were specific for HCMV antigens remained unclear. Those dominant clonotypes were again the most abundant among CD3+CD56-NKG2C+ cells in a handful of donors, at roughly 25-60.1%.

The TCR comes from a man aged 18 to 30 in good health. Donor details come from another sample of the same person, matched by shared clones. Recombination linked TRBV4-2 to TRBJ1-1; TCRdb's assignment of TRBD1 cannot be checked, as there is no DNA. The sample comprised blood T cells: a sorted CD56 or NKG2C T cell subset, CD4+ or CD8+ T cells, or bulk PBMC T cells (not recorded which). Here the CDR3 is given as CASSHEPTGTGNSEAFF.